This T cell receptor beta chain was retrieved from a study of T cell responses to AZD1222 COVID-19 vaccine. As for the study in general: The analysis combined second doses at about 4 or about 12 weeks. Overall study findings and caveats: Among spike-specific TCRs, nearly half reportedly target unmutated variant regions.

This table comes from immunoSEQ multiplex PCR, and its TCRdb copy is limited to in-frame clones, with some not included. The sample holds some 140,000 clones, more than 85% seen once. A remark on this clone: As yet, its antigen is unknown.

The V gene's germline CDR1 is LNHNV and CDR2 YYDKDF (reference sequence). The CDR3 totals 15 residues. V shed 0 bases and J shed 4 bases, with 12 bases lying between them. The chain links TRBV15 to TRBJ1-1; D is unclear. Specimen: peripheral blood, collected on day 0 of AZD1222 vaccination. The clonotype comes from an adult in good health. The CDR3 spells CATSRDRGSGTEAFF. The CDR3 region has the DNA TGTGCCACCAGCAGAGATCGGGGATCGGGCACTGAAGCTTTCTTT.